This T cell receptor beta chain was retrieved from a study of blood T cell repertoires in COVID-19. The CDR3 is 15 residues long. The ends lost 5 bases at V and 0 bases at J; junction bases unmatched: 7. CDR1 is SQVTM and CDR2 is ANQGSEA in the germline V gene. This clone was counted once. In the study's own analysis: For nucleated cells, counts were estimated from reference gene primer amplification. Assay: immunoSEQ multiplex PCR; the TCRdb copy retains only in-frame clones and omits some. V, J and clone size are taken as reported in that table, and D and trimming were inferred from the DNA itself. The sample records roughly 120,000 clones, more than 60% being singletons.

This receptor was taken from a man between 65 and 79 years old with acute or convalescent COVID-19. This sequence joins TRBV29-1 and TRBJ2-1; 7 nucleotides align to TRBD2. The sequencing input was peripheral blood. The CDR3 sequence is CSVNTSDGSYNEQFF. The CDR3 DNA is TGCAGCGTTAATACTAGCGACGGCTCCTACAATGAGCAGTTCTTC.